A single sample gave rise to the 11 T cell receptor beta chains below, sequenced in a study of blood T cells in healthy people across ages. PCR was performed a second time for about 7 to 12 cycles using a sample-barcoded 5' primer and a J-beta primer mix. TCRdb reprocessed the 5' RACE reads via MiXCR and lists one record per CDR3 protein. The sample lists 1.5 million to 2 million distinct CDR3 sequences; just under 50% were seen once. Sequenced material: blood. These receptors came from a woman between 40 and 55 years old in good health.

This clonotype was observed a handful of times. V is TRBV7-2 and J is TRBJ2-3, with a weak D call TRBD1 (7 bases). Trimming took off 4 bases at V and 3 bases at J, with 20 bases between the two ends. The CDR3 is 17 residues long. Looked up from germline, CDR1 is SGHTA and CDR2 is FQGNSA. DNA of the CDR3: TGTGCCAGCAGCTCCCAACTAGGGCAGGGGGGAACAGATACGCAGTATTTT. Translating it yields CASSSQLGQGGTDTQYF. The variable domain in full, completed from reference TRBV7-2 and TRBJ2-3, reads GAGVSQSPSNKVTEKGKDVELRCDPISGHTALYWYRQSLGQGLEFLIYFQGNSAPDKSGLPSDRFSAERTGGSVSTLTIQRTQQEDSAVYLCASSSQLGQGGTDTQYFGPGTRLTVL.

The chain combines TRBV28 with TRBJ1-2, with 9 bases that match TRBD1. The germline gives CDR1 MDHEN, CDR2 SYDVKM. The junction had 16 bases not matched to a gene; V was cut back by 6 bases and J by 8 bases. This CDR3 spans 16 amino acids. DNA for the CDR3: TGTGCCAGCAGCCGGTCCGGGACAGGGCCCTCGGAGGGCTACACCTTC. This translates into CASSRSGTGPSEGYTF.

The rearrangement joins TRBV29-1 to TRBJ2-4; TRBD1 matches 10 bases. Germline trimming cut 4 bases from V and 2 bases from J; bases unmatched to any gene: 11. Germline values: CDR1 SQVTM, CDR2 ANQGSEA. CDR3 size: 17 residues. In DNA form, the CDR3 reads TGCAGCGTTGTTTTATTTGGGACAGGGGAATCCAAAAACATTCAGTACTTC. Encoded protein: CSVVLFGTGESKNIQYF.

The chain employs TRBV12-3 or TRBV12-4 and TRBJ2-7; D may correspond to TRBD1 or TRBD2 (5 bases each). Deletions cut 3 bases from V and 0 bases from J, with 9 bases between. CDR3 length equals 14 residues. CDR3 amino acids: CASSFGTLSYEQYF. The CDR3 bases are TGTGCCAGCAGTTTCGGGACCCTCTCCTACGAGCAGTACTTC.

This chain connects TRBV20-1 to TRBJ2-1; maybe TRBD2 (5 bases). The CDR3 runs to 15 residues. Germline lookup yields CDR1 DFQATT and CDR2 SNEGSKA (reference sequence). The germline V and J ends were trimmed by 0 bases and 0 bases, with 9 bases remaining between them. The CDR3 protein is CSARDQRISYNEQFF. The CDR3 bases are TGCAGTGCTAGAGATCAGCGGATCTCCTACAATGAGCAGTTCTTC.

The rearrangement uses TRBV24-1 and TRBJ2-3; D may be TRBD1 (6 bases). The CDR3 length is 16 residues. In germline, CDR1 is KGHDR, CDR2 SFDVKD. Trimming left V 4 bases short and J 3 bases short, with 16 bases between. The CDR3 reads CATSDPQGPETDTQYF. CDR3 DNA sequence: TGTGCCACCAGTGACCCTCAGGGGCCCGAGACAGATACGCAGTATTTT.

This clonotype was detected a few times. The gene calls are TRBV29-1 and TRBJ2-1; D ambiguous. The length of the CDR3 is 14 residues. Deletions cut 2 bases from V and 0 bases from J, with 8 bases between. The V gene's germline CDR1 is SQVTM and CDR2 ANQGSEA. The CDR3, as DNA: TGCAGCGTTGAAAGCCAGTACTCCTACAATGAGCAGTTCTTC. This gives the protein CSVESQYSYNEQFF.

This clonotype was counted only a few times. The V and J genes are TRBV20-1 and TRBJ2-3; D remains unclear. V was cut by 5 bases and J by 0 bases, with 9 bases left in between. The CDR3 is 13 amino acids. Germline CDR1 DFQATT, CDR2 SNEGSKA (reference sequence). The CDR3 DNA is TGCAGTGCTCCCCTTGAGAGCACAGATACGCAGTATTTT. Its translation: CSAPLESTDTQYF.

This chain joins TRBV2 and TRBJ2-7; 7 nucleotides align to TRBD1. Germline values: CDR1 SNHLY, CDR2 FYNNEI. The V and J ends lost 7 bases and 0 bases, in that order; junction bases with no gene match: 6. This CDR3 comprises 14 residues. In nucleotides, the CDR3 is TGTGCCAGCAAGGCACAGGGGAGCTCCTACGAGCAGTACTTC. Translating gives CASKAQGSSYEQYF.

The DNA for the CDR3 is TGCGCCAGCAGCCAAGGGCGGCAGGGATGGACGGAGACCCAGTACTTC. Translating gives CASSQGRQGWTETQYF. This chain links TRBV4-3 with TRBJ2-5, with D maybe TRBD1 (5 bases). Germline V CDR1 and CDR2: LGHNA, YSLEER. The CDR3 covers 16 residues. Trimming cost V 1 base and J 5 bases, with 17 bases left between them.

This clonotype appeared a few times. V gene TRBV10-3 combines with J gene TRBJ1-2; no definite D call. Germline CDR1 reads ENHRY; CDR2 reads SYGVKD. The V and J ends lost 6 bases and 6 bases respectively, with 8 bases between them. The CDR3 extends over 11 amino acids. The CDR3 loop reads CAIRRLNGYTF. CDR3 sequence (DNA): TGTGCCATCAGACGGCTTAATGGCTACACCTTC.